This T cell receptor beta chain was observed in a study of Ad26.COV2.S vaccination and SARS-CoV-2 variants. Study results and caveats: Measurements of TCR breadth and depth may have given underestimates of the total T cell responses. Considerable breadth of spike-specific CD8+ and CD4+ T cell responses has reportedly been documented following vaccination.

Some clones are missing from TCRdb's copy, which holds only in-frame ones; the method was immunoSEQ multiplex PCR. The sample includes around 100,000 clones, approximately 86% of them seen just once. With regard to this clone: Its antigen remains unknown.

The V gene's germline CDR1 is SGHAT and CDR2 FQNNGV. There are 15 residues in the CDR3. Trimming took 2 bases from V and 7 from J; bases not matched to a gene: 9. This receptor was taken from a human donor who had recovered from COVID-19. The chain has TRBV11-2 and TRBJ2-7; TRBD1 aligns across 9 bases. Sample: peripheral blood, taken after recovery from COVID-19. CDR3 nucleotide sequence: TGTGCCAGCAGCTTATCCCCACAGGGGGCGCGGGAGCAGTACTTC. Protein: CASSLSPQGAREQYF.